The clone carrying this TCR beta chain occurred a few times. This sample was included in a study of T-cell reconstitution after alpha-beta-depleted transplantation in children. The junction had 9 bases not matched to a gene; V was cut back by 8 bases and J by 4 bases. There are 16 residues in the CDR3. Unique molecular identifiers featured in how the TCRbeta library was prepared. TCRdb processed the PCR reads anew with MiXCR; each CDR3 protein has one entry. Found here are around 400,000 distinct CDR3 sequences, about a fifth of them singletons; the top ten hold 3% to 4.5%. The clonotype comes from a human donor who donated a stem cell graft to a child with acute myeloid leukemia. V is TRBV12-3 or TRBV12-4 and J is TRBJ2-1; 12 bases are shared with TRBD2. Sequences were derived from PBMCs from the stem cell graft donor, sampled from the stem cell graft. CDR3 residues: CASSSLGLAGYNEQFF. In DNA form, the CDR3 reads TGTGCCAGCTCAAGCCTCGGACTAGCGGGATACAATGAGCAGTTCTTC.